Below, 16 T cell receptor beta chains from the same sample are listed, as sequenced in a study of cytomegalovirus exposure and HLA in healthy donors (dated by TCRdb to 2015 to 2018). The library was made by the immunoSEQ multiplex PCR assay. Imported from immuneACCESS, the table was reduced by TCRdb to in-frame sequences with V and J called. These copies leave out some clones; in studies compared against another copy, an unresolved V gene accounts for under half, and the cause of the remainder is not known. The sample table records 99,000 or so clones; around 87% of these occur just once. The ten largest account for approximately 4% of the sample. The sequenced sample consisted of PBMCs. Receptors originate from a young woman in good health and CMV-seropositive.

This clone was observed a single time. The rearrangement links TRBV4-2 to TRBJ2-5; weak D call: TRBD2 (5 bases). Trimming pared 1 base from V and 3 bases from J, leaving 12 bases between. There are 15 residues in the CDR3. The V gene's germline CDR1 is LGHNA and CDR2 YNFKEQ. CDR3 protein: CASSQAPPGKETQYF. DNA for the CDR3: TGTGCCAGCAGCCAAGCCCCGCCCGGGAAAGAGACCCAGTACTTC.

V gene TRBV6-5 combines with J gene TRBJ2-4; D possibly corresponds to TRBD2 (5 bases). V was cut by 5 bases and J by 2 bases, with 10 bases left in between. The CDR3 extends over 14 amino acids. Germline V gene sequence: CDR1 MNHEY, CDR2 SVGAGI. The CDR3 is CASSLALSKNIQYF. The CDR3 region has the DNA TGTGCCAGCAGTCTAGCTCTATCCAAAAACATTCAGTACTTC.

This clone is a singleton in its sample. The V and J genes are TRBV6-5 and TRBJ2-3; 8 bases fit TRBD1. V shed 8 bases, J shed 4 bases, and the junction held 8 bases outside the gene matches. CDR1 is MNHEY and CDR2 is SVGAGI in the germline V gene. CDR3 length: 14 amino acids. The DNA for the CDR3 is TGTGCCAGCTGCCTGGACAGGGCAGCAGATACGCAGTATTTT. As protein: CASCLDRAADTQYF.

The V and J genes are TRBV11-1 and TRBJ2-2; 7 nucleotides agree with TRBD2. V was clipped by 5 bases and J by 4 bases; unmatched bases: 7. The CDR3 sequence is 15 residues long. Germline V lookup: CDR1 SGHAT, CDR2 FQDESV (reference sequence). CDR3 bases: TGTGCCAGCAGCCGATCCGGGACTATCACCGGGGAGCTGTTTTTT. Its protein product is CASSRSGTITGELFF.

This chain uses TRBV18 with TRBJ1-2, with a weak D call TRBD1 (6 bases). This CDR3 comprises 14 residues. Trimming took 3 bases from V and 8 from J, leaving 16 bases between them. CDR1 and CDR2 from the germline V gene are KGHSH and LQKENI. The CDR3 protein is CASSPPGGSNGYTF. The CDR3 nucleotides read TGTGCCAGCTCACCCCCGGGGGGCTCTAACGGCTACACCTTC. Full variable domain (outside the CDR3, taken from reference TRBV18 and TRBJ1-2): NAGVMQNPRHLVRRRGQEARLRCSPMKGHSHVYWYRQLPEEGLKFMVYLQKENIIDESGMPKERFSAEFPKEGPSILRIQQVVRGDSAAYFCASSPPGGSNGYTFGSGTRLTVV.

The V gene is TRBV19, the J gene TRBJ1-5; D perhaps matches TRBD1 (6 bases). From germline, CDR1 is LNHDA and CDR2 SQIVND (reference sequence). Trimming took off 2 bases at V and 6 bases at J, with 14 bases between the two ends. This CDR3 region has 15 residues. CDR3 nucleotides: TGTGCCAGTAGTATAAGGGCAGGGGCACCTCAGCCCCAGCATTTT. This translates into CASSIRAGAPQPQHF.

V is TRBV11-2 and J is TRBJ2-1; 7 bases match TRBD2. Germline CDR1 SGHAT, CDR2 FQNNGV. The junction had 4 bases not matched to a gene; V was cut back by 5 bases and J by 9 bases. The CDR3 contains 12 residues. In nucleotides, the CDR3 is TGTGCCAGCAGCCGGGGGGTGGGTGAGCAGTTCTTC. This translates into CASSRGVGEQFF.

To note about this clone: The same CDR3 is also encoded by other DNA sequences in this sample. The J gene is TRBJ2-3, the V gene TRBV9; D not certain. The germline gives CDR1 SGDLS, CDR2 YYNGEE. The CDR3 sequence is 12 residues long. V lost 2 bases and J 4 bases, leaving 5 bases between the germline ends. The CDR3 bases are TGTGCCAGCAGCGTTCTTCCAGATACGCAGTATTTT. Translation gives CASSVLPDTQYF.

This clone was observed a few times. The V gene is TRBV2, the J gene TRBJ2-7, with TRBD2 matching 11 bases. Per the germline V gene, CDR1 is SNHLY and CDR2 is FYNNEI. V trimming: 5 bases; J trimming: 1 base; junction bases outside the gene matches: 4. The CDR3 has 15 residues. The CDR3 DNA sequence: TGTGCCAGCAGTTTTCTAGCGGGGGGATCCTACGAGCAGTACTTC. This translates into CASSFLAGGSYEQYF.

The CDR3 region has the DNA TGTGCCAGCAGTTTCCCGGGACTAGCGAATTACGAGCAGTACTTC. This gives the protein CASSFPGLANYEQYF. This sequence joins TRBV28 and TRBJ2-7; 10 bases line up with TRBD2. CDR3 length equals 15 residues. The ends lost 3 bases at V and 4 bases at J; junction bases unmatched: 6. Germline V CDR1 and CDR2: MDHEN, SYDVKM.

The V gene is TRBV9, the J gene TRBJ2-7, with D maybe TRBD2 (5 bases). Germline V lookup: CDR1 SGDLS, CDR2 YYNGEE. This CDR3 has 13 residues. The ends were cut back, 3 bases at V and 7 bases at J, with 14 bases in the middle. CDR3 DNA sequence: TGTGCCAGCAGCGCGGATCCTTCGGGGGAGCAGTACTTC. It specifies CASSADPSGEQYF.

V gene TRBV7-9 combines with J gene TRBJ2-7; TRBD2 agrees at 13 bases. The CDR3 length is 15 residues. Germline V CDR1 and CDR2: SEHNR, FQNEAQ (reference sequence). The V and J ends lost 5 bases and 3 bases, in that order; junction bases with no gene match: 4. The CDR3 region has the DNA TGTGCCAGCAGCCGACTAGCGGGGGGATTCTACGAGCAGTACTTC. Translating it yields CASSRLAGGFYEQYF.

The chain has TRBV28 and TRBJ2-1; 7 positions match TRBD2. V lost 8 bases and J lost 7; bases outside the gene matches: 14. CDR1 and CDR2 (germline): MDHEN, SYDVKM. The CDR3 consists of 15 residues. DNA for the CDR3: TGTGCCAGCCAGGGCGGGAGATATCTTGGTAATGAGCAGTTCTTC. It yields the protein CASQGGRYLGNEQFF. The full variable domain, in which reference TRBV28 and TRBJ2-1 provide the parts outside the CDR3, is DVKVTQSSRYLVKRTGEKVFLECVQDMDHENMFWYRQDPGLGLRLIYFSYDVKMKEKGDIPEGYSVSREKKERFSLILESASTNQTSMYLCASQGGRYLGNEQFFGPGTRLTVL.

The chain links TRBV19 to TRBJ1-1, with a weak D call TRBD1 (6 bases). This CDR3 has 14 amino acids. CDR1 LNHDA and CDR2 SQIVND come from the germline V gene (reference sequence). The germline V and J ends were trimmed by 5 bases and 6 bases, with 16 bases remaining between them. The CDR3 DNA sequence: TGTGCCAGTAGTTCTAACTCTAGGACAGCTGAAGCTTTCTTT. The encoded protein is CASSSNSRTAEAFF.

The chain carries TRBV11-3 and TRBJ2-7, with TRBD1 identical over 8 bases. Trimming removed 3 bases from V and 2 bases from J; junction bases left unmatched: 9. Per germline, CDR1 SGHNT and CDR2 YENEEA. CDR3 size: 16 residues. The CDR3 region is CASSFALAGGPYEQYF. The CDR3 DNA reads as TGTGCCAGCAGCTTTGCCCTGGCAGGGGGCCCCTACGAGCAGTACTTC.

The rearrangement links TRBV7-3 to TRBJ2-3; a possible D gene is TRBD2 (5 bases). This CDR3 comprises 14 residues. Trimming took 5 bases from V and 5 from J, leaving 14 bases between them. In germline, CDR1 is SGHTA, CDR2 FQGTGA. The CDR3 DNA is TGTGCCAGCAGCCCCCTCGGTGAGGGAGATACGCAGTATTTT. Its translation: CASSPLGEGDTQYF.